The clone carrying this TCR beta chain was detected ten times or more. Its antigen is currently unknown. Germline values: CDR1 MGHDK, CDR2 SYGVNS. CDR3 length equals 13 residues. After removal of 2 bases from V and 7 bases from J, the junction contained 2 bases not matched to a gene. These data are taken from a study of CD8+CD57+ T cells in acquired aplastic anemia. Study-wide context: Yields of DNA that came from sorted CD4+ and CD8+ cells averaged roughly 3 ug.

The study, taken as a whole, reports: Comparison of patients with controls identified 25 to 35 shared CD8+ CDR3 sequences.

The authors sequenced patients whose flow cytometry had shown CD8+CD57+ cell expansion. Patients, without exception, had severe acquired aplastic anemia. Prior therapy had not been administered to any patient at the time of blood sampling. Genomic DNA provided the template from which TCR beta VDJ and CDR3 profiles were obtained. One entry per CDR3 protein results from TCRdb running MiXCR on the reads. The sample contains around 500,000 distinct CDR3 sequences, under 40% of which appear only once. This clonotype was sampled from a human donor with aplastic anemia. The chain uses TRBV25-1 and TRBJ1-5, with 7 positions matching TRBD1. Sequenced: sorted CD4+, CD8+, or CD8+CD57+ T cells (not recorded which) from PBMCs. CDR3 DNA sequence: TGTGCCAGCAGTGAAAGGGGGCGACAGCCCCAGCATTTT. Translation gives CASSERGRQPQHF.